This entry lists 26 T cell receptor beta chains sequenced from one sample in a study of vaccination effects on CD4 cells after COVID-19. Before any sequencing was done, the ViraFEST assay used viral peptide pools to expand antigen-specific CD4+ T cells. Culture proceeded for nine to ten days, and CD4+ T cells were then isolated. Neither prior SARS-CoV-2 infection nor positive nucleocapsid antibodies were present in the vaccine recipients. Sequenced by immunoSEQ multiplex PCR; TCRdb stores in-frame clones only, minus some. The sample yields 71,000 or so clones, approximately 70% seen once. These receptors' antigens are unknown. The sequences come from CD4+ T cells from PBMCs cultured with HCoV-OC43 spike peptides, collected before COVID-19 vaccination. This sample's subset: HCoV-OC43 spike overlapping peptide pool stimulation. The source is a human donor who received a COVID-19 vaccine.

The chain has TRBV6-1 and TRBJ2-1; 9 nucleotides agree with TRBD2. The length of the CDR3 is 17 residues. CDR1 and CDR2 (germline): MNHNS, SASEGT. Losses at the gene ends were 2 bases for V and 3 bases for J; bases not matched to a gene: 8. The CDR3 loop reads CASSEPAGGPYYNEQFF. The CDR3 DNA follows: TGTGCCAGCAGTGAACCGGCGGGGGGGCCCTACTACAATGAGCAGTTCTTC.

The CDR3 sequence is CASGSQGSYNEQFF. In DNA, the CDR3 is TGTGCTAGTGGTTCGCAGGGTTCCTACAATGAGCAGTTCTTC. The J gene is TRBJ2-1, the V gene TRBV12-5; D is possibly TRBD1 (5 bases). The CDR3 has 14 residues. CDR1 is LGHNT, CDR2 FRNRAP, per germline. V was clipped by 4 bases and J by 1 base, with 8 bases between them. Full variable domain (remainder filled in from reference TRBV12-5 and TRBJ2-1): DARVTQTPRHKVTEMGQEVTMRCQPILGHNTVFWYRQTMMQGLELLAYFRNRAPLDDSGMPKDRFSAEMPDATLATLKIQPSEPRDSAVYFCASGSQGSYNEQFFGPGTRLTVL.

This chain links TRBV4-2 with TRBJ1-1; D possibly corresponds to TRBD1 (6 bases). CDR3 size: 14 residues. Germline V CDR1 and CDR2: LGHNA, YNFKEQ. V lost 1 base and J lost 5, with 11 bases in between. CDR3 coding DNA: TGTGCCAGCAGCCAAGTCTTAGGGGGAACTGAAGCTTTCTTT. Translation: CASSQVLGGTEAFF.

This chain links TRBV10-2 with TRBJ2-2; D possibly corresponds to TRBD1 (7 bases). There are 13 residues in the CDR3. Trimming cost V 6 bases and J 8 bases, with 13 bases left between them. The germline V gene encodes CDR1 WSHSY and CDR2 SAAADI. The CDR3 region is CASRSTGTGELFF. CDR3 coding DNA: TGCGCCAGCAGGTCGACAGGGACTGGGGAGCTGTTTTTT.

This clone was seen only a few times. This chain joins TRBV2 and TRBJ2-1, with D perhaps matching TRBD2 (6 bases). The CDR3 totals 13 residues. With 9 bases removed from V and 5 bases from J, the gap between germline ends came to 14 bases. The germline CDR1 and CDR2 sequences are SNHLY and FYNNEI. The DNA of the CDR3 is TGTGCCAGGGCGGGGCTAATCAACAATGAGCAGTTCTTC. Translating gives CARAGLINNEQFF.

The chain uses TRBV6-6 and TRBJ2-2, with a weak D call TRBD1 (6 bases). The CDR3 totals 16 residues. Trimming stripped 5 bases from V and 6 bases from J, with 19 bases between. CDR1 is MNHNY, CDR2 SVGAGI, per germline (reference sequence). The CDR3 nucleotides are TGTGCCAGCAGTAGGAGAAAGGGACAATCCCCCGGGGAGCTGTTTTTT. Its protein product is CASSRRKGQSPGELFF.

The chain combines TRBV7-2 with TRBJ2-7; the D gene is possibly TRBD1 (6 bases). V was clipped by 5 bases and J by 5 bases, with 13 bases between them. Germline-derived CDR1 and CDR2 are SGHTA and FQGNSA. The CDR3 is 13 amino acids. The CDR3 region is CASSRSTGNEQYV. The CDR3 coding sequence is TGTGCCAGCAGCCGAAGTACAGGGAACGAGCAGTACGTC.

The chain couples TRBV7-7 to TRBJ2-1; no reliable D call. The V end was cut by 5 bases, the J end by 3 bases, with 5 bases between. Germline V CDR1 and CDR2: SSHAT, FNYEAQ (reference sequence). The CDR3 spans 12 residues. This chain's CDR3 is CASSRDYNEQFF. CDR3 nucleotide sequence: TGTGCCAGCAGCAGGGACTACAATGAGCAGTTCTTC.

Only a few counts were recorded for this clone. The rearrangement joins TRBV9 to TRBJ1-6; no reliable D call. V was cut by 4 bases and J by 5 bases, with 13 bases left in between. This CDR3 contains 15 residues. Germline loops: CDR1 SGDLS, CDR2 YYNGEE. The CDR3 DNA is TGTGCCAGCAGCCACGATCGGACCGATAATTCACCCCTCCACTTT. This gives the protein CASSHDRTDNSPLHF. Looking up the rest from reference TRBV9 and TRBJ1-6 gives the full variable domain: DSGVTQTPKHLITATGQRVTLRCSPRSGDLSVYWYQQSLDQGLQFLIQYYNGEERAKGNILERFSAQQFPDLHSELNLSSLELGDSALYFCASSHDRTDNSPLHFGNGTRLTVT.

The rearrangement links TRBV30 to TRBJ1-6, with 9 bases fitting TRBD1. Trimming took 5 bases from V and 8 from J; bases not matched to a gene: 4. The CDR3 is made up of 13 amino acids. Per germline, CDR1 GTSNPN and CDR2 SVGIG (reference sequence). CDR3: CAWGQGMHSPLHF. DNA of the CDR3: TGTGCCTGGGGACAGGGGATGCATTCACCCCTCCACTTT.

The CDR3 region is CASSQDLKSAETQYF. The CDR3 bases are TGCGCCAGCAGCCAAGATCTTAAGTCAGCGGAGACCCAGTACTTC. The chain employs TRBV4-3 and TRBJ2-5, with D unclear. Germline V gene lookup returns CDR1 LGHNA and CDR2 YSLEER. CDR3 length: 15 residues. Trimming left V 0 bases short and J 5 bases short, with 13 bases between.

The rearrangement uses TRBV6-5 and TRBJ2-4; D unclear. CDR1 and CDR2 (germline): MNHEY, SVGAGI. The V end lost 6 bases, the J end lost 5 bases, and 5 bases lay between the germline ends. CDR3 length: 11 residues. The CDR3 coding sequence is TGTGCCAGCAGGAGACAAAACATTCAGTACTTC. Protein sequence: CASRRQNIQYF.

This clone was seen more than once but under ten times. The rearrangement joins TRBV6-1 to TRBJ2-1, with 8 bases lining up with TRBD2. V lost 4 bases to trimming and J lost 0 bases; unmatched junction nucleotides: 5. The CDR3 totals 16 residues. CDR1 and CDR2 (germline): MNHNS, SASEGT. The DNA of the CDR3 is TGTGCCAGCAGTGGAGCGGGGGCGAGCTCCTACAATGAGCAGTTCTTC. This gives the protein CASSGAGASSYNEQFF.

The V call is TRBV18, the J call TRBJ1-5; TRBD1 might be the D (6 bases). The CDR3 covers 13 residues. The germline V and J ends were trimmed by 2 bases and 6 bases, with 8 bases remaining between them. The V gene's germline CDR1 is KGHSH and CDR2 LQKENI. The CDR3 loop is CASSPGGSQPQHF. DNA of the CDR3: TGTGCCAGCTCACCAGGGGGCAGTCAGCCCCAGCATTTT.

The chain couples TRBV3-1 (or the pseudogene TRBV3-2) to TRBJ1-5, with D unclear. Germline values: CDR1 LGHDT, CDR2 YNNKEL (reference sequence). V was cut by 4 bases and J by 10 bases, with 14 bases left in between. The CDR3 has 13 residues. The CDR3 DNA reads TGTGCCAGCAGCCCCCAATTGGCCCTACCCCAGCATTTT. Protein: CASSPQLALPQHF.

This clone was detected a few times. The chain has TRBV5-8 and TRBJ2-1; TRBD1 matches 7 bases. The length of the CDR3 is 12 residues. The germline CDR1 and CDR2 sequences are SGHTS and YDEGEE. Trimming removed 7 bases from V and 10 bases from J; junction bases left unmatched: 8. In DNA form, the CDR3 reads TGTGCCAGCCCTTCAACAGGGGACGAGCAGTTCTTC. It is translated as CASPSTGDEQFF.

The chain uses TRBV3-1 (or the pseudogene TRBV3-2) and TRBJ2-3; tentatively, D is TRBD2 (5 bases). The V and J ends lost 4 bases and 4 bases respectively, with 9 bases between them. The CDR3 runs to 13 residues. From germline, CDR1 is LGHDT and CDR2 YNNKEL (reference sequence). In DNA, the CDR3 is TGTGCCAGCAGCCGTCTAGCATCAGATACGCAGTATTTT. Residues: CASSRLASDTQYF.

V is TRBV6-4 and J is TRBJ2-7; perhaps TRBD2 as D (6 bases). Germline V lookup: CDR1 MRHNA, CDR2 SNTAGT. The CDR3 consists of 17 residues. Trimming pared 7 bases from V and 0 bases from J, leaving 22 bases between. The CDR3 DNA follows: TGTGCCAGCACTCGAAGGGTGGGACGGGGGAGCTCCTACGAGCAGTACGTC. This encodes CASTRRVGRGSSYEQYV.

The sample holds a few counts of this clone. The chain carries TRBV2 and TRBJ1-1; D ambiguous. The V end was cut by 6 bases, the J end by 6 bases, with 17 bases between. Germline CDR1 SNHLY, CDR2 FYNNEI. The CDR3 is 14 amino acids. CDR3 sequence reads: CASSPSTLWAEAFF. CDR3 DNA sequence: TGTGCCAGCAGCCCTAGTACTTTATGGGCTGAAGCTTTCTTT.

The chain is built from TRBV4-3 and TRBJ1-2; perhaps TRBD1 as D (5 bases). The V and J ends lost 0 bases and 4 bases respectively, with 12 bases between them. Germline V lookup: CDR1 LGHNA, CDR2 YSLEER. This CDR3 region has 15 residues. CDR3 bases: TGCGCCAGCAGCCAAGAGGGTTGGACATCCTATGGCTACACCTTC. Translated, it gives CASSQEGWTSYGYTF.

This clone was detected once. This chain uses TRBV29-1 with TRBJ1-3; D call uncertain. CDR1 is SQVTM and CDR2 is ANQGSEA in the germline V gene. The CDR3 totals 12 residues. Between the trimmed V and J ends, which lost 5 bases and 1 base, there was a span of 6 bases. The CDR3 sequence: CSVRESGNTIYF. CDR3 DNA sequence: TGCAGCGTTAGAGAGTCTGGAAACACCATATATTTT.

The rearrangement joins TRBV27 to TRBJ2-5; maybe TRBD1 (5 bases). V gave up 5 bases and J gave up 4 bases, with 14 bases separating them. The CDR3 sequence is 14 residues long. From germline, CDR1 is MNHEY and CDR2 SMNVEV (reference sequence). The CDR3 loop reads CASSPTVPPETQYF. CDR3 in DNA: TGTGCCAGCAGTCCGACAGTGCCCCCAGAGACCCAGTACTTC.

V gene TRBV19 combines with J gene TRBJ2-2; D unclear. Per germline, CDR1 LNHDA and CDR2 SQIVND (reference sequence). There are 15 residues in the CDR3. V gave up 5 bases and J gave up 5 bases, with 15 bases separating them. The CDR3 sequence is CASSQTMGFTGELFF. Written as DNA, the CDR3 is TGTGCCAGTAGTCAAACGATGGGGTTTACCGGGGAGCTGTTTTTT.

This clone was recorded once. The CDR3 is CASSMLDKSMLGAFF. The CDR3 DNA is TGTGCCAGTAGTATGCTGGACAAAAGCATGCTCGGGGCTTTCTTT. V and J are TRBV19 and TRBJ1-1; TRBD1 is a possible D gene (5 bases). Germline CDR1 is LNHDA and CDR2 is SQIVND (reference sequence). The V end lost 3 bases, the J end lost 11 bases, and 22 bases lay between the germline ends. The CDR3 is 15 amino acids.

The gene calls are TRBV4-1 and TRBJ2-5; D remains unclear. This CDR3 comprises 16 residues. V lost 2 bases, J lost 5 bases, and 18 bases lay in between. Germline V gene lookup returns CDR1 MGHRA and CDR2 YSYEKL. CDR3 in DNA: TGCGCCAGCAGCCAACTACCTTCCCTCGTTGCCGAGACCCAGTACTTC. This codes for CASSQLPSLVAETQYF.

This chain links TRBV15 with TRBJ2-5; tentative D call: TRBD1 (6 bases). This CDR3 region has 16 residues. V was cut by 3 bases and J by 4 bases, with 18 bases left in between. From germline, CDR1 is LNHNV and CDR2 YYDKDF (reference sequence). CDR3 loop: CATSRDSTGSVETQYF. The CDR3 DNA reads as TGTGCCACCAGCAGGGATTCCACAGGGTCGGTAGAGACCCAGTACTTC.